Listed below are T cell receptor beta chains from one sample, sequenced in a study of spatial heterogeneity in lung cancer. TCRdb reprocessed the 5' RACE reads via MiXCR and lists one record per CDR3 protein. In the table there are around 19,000 distinct CDR3 sequences, under 20% of which are singletons. This material consisted of PBMCs, taken at surgery. These receptors came from a male donor with early-stage non-small cell lung cancer. Both conserved end residues are part of each CDR3. Fields, in order: J gene, V gene, CDR3 protein.

J: TRBJ2-3; V: TRBV10-1; CDR3: CASSEDRLGRHTDTQYF
J: TRBJ2-5; V: TRBV12-3/TRBV12-4; CDR3: CASTLTGVQETQYF
J: TRBJ1-5; V: TRBV5-4; CDR3: CASSHWEIQPQHF
J: TRBJ2-1; V: TRBV6-5; CDR3: CASSPWGSSYNEQFF
J: TRBJ2-3; V: TRBV12-3/TRBV12-4; CDR3: CASSLDGFQTDTQYF
J: TRBJ1-2; V: TRBV5-6; CDR3: CASSLGTGDGTF
J: TRBJ1-6; V: TRBV28; CDR3: CASSLPGDRKPLHF
J: TRBJ2-3; V: TRBV7-2; CDR3: CASSFAVWRSTDTQYF
J: TRBJ2-5; V: TRBV11-2; CDR3: CASSLDRETQYF
J: TRBJ1-4; V: TRBV7-2; CDR3: CASSRRQGLGEKLFF